The sequence of this TCR beta chain was determined in a study of T cell repertoires in cytomegalovirus infection. Study as a whole: CMV epitopes in the study were HLA-C-restricted (recently identified) and HLA-B-restricted (well studied).

V was clipped by 7 bases and J by 2 bases; unmatched bases: 4. CDR1 is MGHRA and CDR2 is YSYEKL in the germline V gene. The length of the CDR3 is 14 residues. From the reads, TCRdb called clonotypes with MiXCR, one entry per CDR3 protein. The sample comprises fewer than 1,000,000 distinct CDR3 sequences, around a third of which are singletons, and over 13% rests with the top ten. This clonotype was seen more than once but under ten times. Its target is unknown. The clonotype was recovered from a human donor in good health (CMV status not recorded). Some clones in this sample may be carry-over from other donors' samples. This chain connects TRBV4-1 to TRBJ2-1; 8 bases fit TRBD2. The sequencing here drew on cultured CD8+ T cells from PBMCs, taken from culture after CMV antigen stimulation. This chain's CDR3 is CASTAAGAYNEQFF. The DNA for the CDR3 is TGCGCCAGCACCGCAGCGGGGGCCTACAATGAGCAGTTCTTC.